These T cell receptor beta chains were read from a single sample in a study of blood T cells in healthy people across ages. TCRdb re-called the 5' RACE reads with MiXCR, one entry per CDR3 protein. The sample contains around 1,000,000 distinct CDR3 sequences, roughly two fifths of which appear only once. The sequencing sample was made of blood. The receptors originated from a man aged 18 to 30 in good health. Both conserved end residues are part of each CDR3. D genes are given only for firm matches. Clone size is shown for a subset of rows, as once, few, many or a class of expanded clone.

. | TRBJ1-2 | 14 | . | TRBV2 | CASRFGVVGGGYTF | TGTGCCAGCAGGTTCGGGGTGGTAGGAGGTGGCTACACCTTC
. | TRBJ1-5 | 13 | . | TRBV6-2/TRBV6-3 | CASRTVRNRPQHF | TGTGCCAGCAGGACAGTCCGCAATCGGCCCCAGCATTTT
. | TRBJ2-5 | 15 | . | TRBV5-1 | CASSLTGTHPNEQYF | TGCGCCAGCAGCTTGACAGGGACACACCCCAATGAGCAGTACTTC
few | TRBJ1-2 | 18 | TRBD1 | TRBV12-3/TRBV12-4 | CASSLEVTRRGLGYGYTF | TGTGCCAGCAGTTTAGAGGTTACGAGAAGGGGGCTGGGCTATGGCTACACCTTC
. | TRBJ2-2 | 16 | . | TRBV5-5 | CASSLTVAENTGELFF | TGTGCCAGCAGCTTGACGGTCGCAGAGAACACCGGGGAGCTGTTTTTT
few | TRBJ2-1 | 14 | . | TRBV11-2 | CASSLGLSSNEQFF | TGTGCCAGCAGCTTGGGACTCTCCAGCAATGAGCAGTTCTTC
. | TRBJ2-5 | 15 | TRBD1 | TRBV12-3/TRBV12-4 | CASSLSGGRKETQYF | TGTGCCAGCAGTCTCTCAGGGGGCCGGAAAGAGACCCAGTACTTC
. | TRBJ2-1 | 12 | . | TRBV20-1 | CSAPGTLDEQFF | TGCAGTGCACCCGGCACTTTAGATGAGCAGTTCTTC
few | TRBJ2-7 | 14 | TRBD1 | TRBV7-2 | CASSSRTGKVEQYF | TGTGCCAGCAGCTCCCGGACAGGGAAAGTCGAGCAGTACTTC
. | TRBJ2-1 | 13 | . | TRBV12-3/TRBV12-4 | CASTRGAGNEQFF | TGTGCCTCTACCCGGGGGGCGGGCAATGAGCAGTTCTTC
few | TRBJ2-3 | 17 | TRBD1 | TRBV28 | CASSLSGTVTFTDTQYF | TGTGCCAGCAGTTTATCTGGGACAGTCACTTTCACAGATACGCAGTATTTT
. | TRBJ1-1 | 14 | . | TRBV29-1 | CSVVLGGMNTEAFF | TGCAGCGTTGTATTAGGGGGGATGAACACTGAAGCTTTCTTT
many | TRBJ1-2 | 15 | . | TRBV5-1 | CASSVSRGGNYGYTF | TGCGCCAGCAGCGTCTCCAGGGGTGGGAACTATGGCTACACCTTC
. | TRBJ1-2 | 15 | . | TRBV14 | CASSQDEIGQYGYTF | TGTGCCAGCAGCCAAGATGAGATAGGACAGTATGGCTACACCTTC
. | TRBJ1-4 | 17 | TRBD1 | TRBV6-1 | CASRPGQGARRPEKLFF | TGTGCCAGCAGGCCGGGACAGGGGGCTCGGAGGCCTGAAAAACTGTTTTTT
. | TRBJ2-1 | 15 | TRBD1 | TRBV15 | CATSSDRGPNNEQFF | TGTGCCACCAGCAGCGACAGGGGGCCAAACAATGAGCAGTTCTTC
few | TRBJ2-7 | 12 | . | TRBV9 | CASSVAENEQYF | TGTGCCAGCAGCGTAGCGGAAAACGAGCAGTACTTC
few | TRBJ1-2 | 13 | . | TRBV5-5 | CASSLRRGDGYTF | TGTGCCAGCAGCTTGCGACGAGGAGACGGCTACACCTTC
. | TRBJ2-2 | 13 | . | TRBV12-3/TRBV12-4 | CASSLAFHGELFF | TGTGCCAGCAGTTTAGCGTTTCACGGGGAGCTGTTTTTT
once | TRBJ1-1 | 15 | . | TRBV4-1 | CASSHGGSLNTGAFF | TGCGCCAGCAGCCACGGGGGCAGCCTGAACACTGGAGCTTTCTTT
. | TRBJ2-1 | 13 | . | TRBV3-1 | CASSQRGRNEQFF | TGTGCCAGCAGCCAGCGGGGAAGGAATGAGCAGTTCTTC
few | TRBJ2-7 | 14 | TRBD1 | TRBV2 | CASSESGTGDEQYF | TGTGCCAGCAGTGAGTCCGGGACAGGGGACGAGCAGTACTTC
. | TRBJ1-3 | 16 | . | TRBV4-3 | CASSQEMADSGNTIYF | TGCGCCAGCAGCCAAGAGATGGCGGACTCTGGAAACACCATATATTTT
. | TRBJ2-7 | 14 | . | TRBV4-3 | CASSQDDYSNEQYF | TGCGCCAGCAGCCAAGACGACTATTCCAATGAGCAGTACTTC
. | TRBJ2-1 | 15 | TRBD2 | TRBV5-1 | CASSVSGGALNEQFF | TGCGCCAGCAGCGTTAGCGGGGGGGCCCTCAATGAGCAGTTCTTC
. | TRBJ2-3 | 16 | . | TRBV6-5 | CASSYTSGGGPDTQYF | TGTGCCAGCAGTTACACCTCCGGAGGGGGCCCAGATACGCAGTATTTT
few | TRBJ1-1 | 14 | . | TRBV20-1 | CSARDHLAGVEAFF | TGCAGTGCTAGAGATCATCTGGCGGGCGTTGAAGCTTTCTTT
. | TRBJ2-1 | 17 | TRBD2 | TRBV7-8 | CASSLATWTSLRETQFF | TGTGCCAGCAGCTTAGCCACCTGGACTAGCCTACGGGAGACCCAGTTCTTC
. | TRBJ2-7 | 16 | TRBD2 | TRBV11-2 | CASSSVPSGSSYEQYF | TGTGCCAGCAGCTCCGTTCCTAGCGGAAGCTCCTACGAGCAGTACTTC
many | TRBJ2-5 | 11 | . | TRBV20-1 | CSAGVTETQYF | TGCAGTGCAGGGGTTACAGAGACCCAGTACTTC
. | TRBJ2-3 | 17 | TRBD1 | TRBV14 | CASSRLRTGVEADTQYF | TGTGCCAGCAGCCGGTTGAGAACAGGGGTGGAGGCAGATACGCAGTATTTT
many | TRBJ1-5 | 13 | . | TRBV7-2 | CASSLFTEQPQHF | TGTGCCAGCAGCCTGTTCACAGAGCAGCCCCAGCATTTT
. | TRBJ2-7 | 13 | . | TRBV20-1 | CSAADRLTYEQYF | TGCAGTGCTGCAGACAGGCTAACCTACGAGCAGTACTTC
. | TRBJ1-1 | 15 | TRBD1 | TRBV5-1 | CASSREGQGKAEAFF | TGCGCCAGCAGCAGGGAAGGACAGGGGAAAGCTGAAGCTTTCTTT
once | TRBJ2-3 | 13 | . | TRBV7-9 | CASSHGGTDTQYF | TGTGCCAGCAGCCACGGTGGCACAGATACGCAGTATTTT
. | TRBJ2-7 | 15 | TRBD1 | TRBV5-1 | CASTPGTGFQEIQYF | TGCGCCAGCACTCCCGGGACAGGATTTCAAGAGATCCAGTACTTC
. | TRBJ2-7 | 13 | . | TRBV28 | CASQLGYSYEQYF | TGTGCCAGCCAACTGGGGTACTCCTACGAGCAGTACTTC
few | TRBJ2-5 | 13 | . | TRBV20-1 | CSARDHTRETQYF | TGCAGTGCTAGAGATCATACGCGAGAGACCCAGTACTTC
few | TRBJ2-4 | 12 | . | TRBV29-1 | CSVETDTDIQYF | TGCAGCGTTGAAACAGATACCGACATTCAGTACTTC
. | TRBJ2-6 | 17 | . | TRBV12-3/TRBV12-4 | CASSSPGRTSGANVPTF | TGTGCCAGTAGTTCTCCGGGACGGACTTCTGGGGCCAACGTCCCGACTTTC
few | TRBJ2-1 | 15 | TRBD1 | TRBV20-1 | CSARDARQGDNEQFF | TGCAGTGCTAGAGATGCGAGACAGGGGGACAATGAGCAGTTCTTC
few | TRBJ1-3 | 14 | . | TRBV27 | CASRGTNSGNTIYF | TGTGCCAGTAGGGGGACTAACTCTGGAAACACCATATATTTT
few | TRBJ2-7 | 14 | . | TRBV5-1 | CASSLRTDGDEQYF | TGCGCCAGCAGCTTGAGGACAGACGGAGACGAGCAGTACTTC
many | TRBJ1-5 | 15 | . | TRBV4-2 | CASSPGTTGNQPQHF | TGTGCCAGCAGCCCCGGGACTACTGGGAATCAGCCCCAGCATTTT
. | TRBJ2-2 | 15 | . | TRBV9 | CASSVDGPNTGELFF | TGTGCCAGCAGCGTAGACGGACCGAACACCGGGGAGCTGTTTTTT
few | TRBJ1-2 | 14 | TRBD1 | TRBV4-3 | CASSQGDSNYGYTF | TGCGCCAGCAGCCAGGGGGACAGTAACTATGGCTACACCTTC
few | TRBJ1-2 | 14 | . | TRBV20-1 | CSARDLHENYGYTF | TGCAGTGCTAGAGATCTGCATGAGAACTATGGCTACACCTTC
. | TRBJ1-5 | 12 | . | TRBV9 | CASSVGDQPQHF | TGTGCCAGCAGTGTCGGGGATCAGCCCCAGCATTTT
. | TRBJ1-1 | 14 | . | TRBV6-1 | CASMTVPMNTEAFF | TGTGCCAGCATGACCGTACCCATGAACACTGAAGCTTTCTTT
. | TRBJ2-3 | 14 | . | TRBV6-5 | CASSYSQGSDTQYF | TGTGCCAGCAGTTACTCCCAGGGCTCAGATACGCAGTATTTT
. | TRBJ1-1 | 13 | . | TRBV6-5 | CASSGHQNTEAFF | TGTGCCAGTTCGGGACACCAGAACACTGAAGCTTTCTTT
. | TRBJ2-7 | 15 | . | TRBV7-3 | CASSSEGRYYNEQYF | TGTGCCAGCAGCTCCGAGGGCAGGTACTACAATGAGCAGTACTTC
. | TRBJ2-2 | 15 | . | TRBV6-5 | CASISGTRNTGELFF | TGTGCCAGCATTTCCGGGACAAGGAACACCGGGGAGCTGTTTTTT
. | TRBJ1-6 | 14 | . | TRBV20-1 | CSARGGGADSPLHF | TGCAGTGCTAGAGGTGGGGGGGCGGACTCACCCCTCCACTTT
few | TRBJ1-2 | 13 | TRBD1 | TRBV20-1 | CSARDQGGRGNTF | TGCAGTGCTAGAGATCAGGGGGGGCGCGGGAACACCTTC